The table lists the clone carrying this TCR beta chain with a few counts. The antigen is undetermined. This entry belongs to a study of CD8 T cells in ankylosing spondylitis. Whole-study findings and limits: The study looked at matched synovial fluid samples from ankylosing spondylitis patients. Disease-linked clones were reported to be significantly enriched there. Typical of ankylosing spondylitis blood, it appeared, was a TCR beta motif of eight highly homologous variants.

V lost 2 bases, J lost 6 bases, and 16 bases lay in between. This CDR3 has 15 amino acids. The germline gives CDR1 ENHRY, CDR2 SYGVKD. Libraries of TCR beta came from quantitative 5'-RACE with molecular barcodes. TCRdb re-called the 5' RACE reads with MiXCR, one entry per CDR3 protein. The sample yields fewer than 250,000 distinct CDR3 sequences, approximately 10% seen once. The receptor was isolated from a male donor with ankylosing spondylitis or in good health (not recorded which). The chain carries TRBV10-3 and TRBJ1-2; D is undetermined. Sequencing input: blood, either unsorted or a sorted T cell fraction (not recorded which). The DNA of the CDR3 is TGTGCCATCAGTGAGAAGCCCGGAGGTAGAGATGGCTACACCTTC. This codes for CAISEKPGGRDGYTF.